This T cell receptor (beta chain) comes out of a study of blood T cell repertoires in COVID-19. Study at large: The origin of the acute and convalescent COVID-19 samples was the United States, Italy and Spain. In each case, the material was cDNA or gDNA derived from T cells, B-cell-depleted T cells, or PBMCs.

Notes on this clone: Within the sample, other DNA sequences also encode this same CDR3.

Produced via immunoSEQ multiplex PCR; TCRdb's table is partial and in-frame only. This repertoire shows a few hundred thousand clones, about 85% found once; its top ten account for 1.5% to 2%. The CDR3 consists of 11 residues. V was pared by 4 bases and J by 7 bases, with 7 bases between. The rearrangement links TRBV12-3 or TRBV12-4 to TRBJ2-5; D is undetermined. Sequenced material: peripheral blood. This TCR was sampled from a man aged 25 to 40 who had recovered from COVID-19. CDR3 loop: CASSSGGTQYF. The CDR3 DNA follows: TGTGCCAGCAGTTCCGGCGGGACCCAGTACTTC.